This T cell receptor beta chain was recovered during a study of long-term antiretroviral therapy in people with HIV. Version v3.0 of the immunoSEQ assay was performed at survey level. Here immunoSEQ multiplex PCR was the method, and the copy in TCRdb shows in-frame clones only, minus some. The repertoire consists of some 35,000 clones, with 94% occurring once and the leading ten covering 3.6%. As for this clone: Antigen: not known.

J lost 4 bases, V lost 4 bases, and 2 bases had no gene match. Germline CDR1 SGHRS, CDR2 YFSETQ. The CDR3 extends over 16 amino acids. Study-wide points: Clonal expansions arising prior to ART prevailed in the repertoire at every time point.

The receptor was isolated from a woman aged 50 to 60 with HIV. The sample was unsorted PBMCs, taken 4.1 years after starting antiretroviral therapy. This sequence joins TRBV5-1 and TRBJ2-1; 16 bases line up with TRBD2. CDR3 sequence: CASSKGLAGGYNEQFF. CDR3 sequence (DNA): TGCGCCAGCAGCAAGGGACTAGCGGGGGGGTACAATGAGCAGTTCTTC.